This TCR beta chain originates from a study of Ad26.COV2.S vaccination and SARS-CoV-2 variants. In the study overall: Ad26.COV2.S, an intramuscular injection, was given once or twice 56 days apart.

Findings of the study overall: For non-spike TCRs, breadth in vaccine recipients resembled that in placebo recipients.

Notes on this clone: As yet, its antigen is unknown.

The protocol was immunoSEQ multiplex PCR, while the TCRdb copy is restricted to in-frame clones and leaves out a portion. The sample records around 310,000 clones, roughly 90% being singletons. Indicated treatment: 15 to 20 received Ad26.COV2.S at low or high dose, single or two shots; several received placebo; per-sample allocation not given. Sampling took place 63 days after the first vaccine or placebo injection. This Boston cohort included adults aged 18-55 years. The V gene's germline CDR1 is SGHTA and CDR2 FQGNSA. This CDR3 has 17 residues. Unmatched junction bases numbered 2, after V lost 1 base and J lost 1 base.

The chain is built from TRBV7-2 and TRBJ1-6, with 9 nucleotides matching TRBD1. The specimen comprised peripheral blood, sampled in a trial of Ad26.COV2.S vaccine versus placebo. This receptor was taken from a person aged 18-60 years who received the Ad26.COV2.S COVID-19 vaccine or a placebo. The DNA for the CDR3 is TGTGCCAGCAGCTTAGTACAGGGGGCGTCCTATAATTCACCCCTCCACTTT. This translates into CASSLVQGASYNSPLHF.